These 9 T cell receptor beta chains share one sample of origin, sequenced in a study of beta chain features in type 1 diabetes. Notes on the study in general: TCRB CDR3 length was moderately but significantly reduced in all four CD4+ subsets of Type 1 diabetes patients.

Expressed TCRB transcripts were sequenced because the isolated RNA had all been reverse transcribed beforehand. Assay used: immunoSEQ multiplex PCR; TCRdb lists only in-frame clones, some missing. The sample records 350,000 to 450,000 clones, roughly an eighth being singletons. Antigen specificity for these receptors is unknown. Sequenced sample: naive CD4+ T cells from blood. All receptors derive from a woman aged 18-30 years with type 1 diabetes.

The CDR3 DNA reads as TGTGCCACCAGCAGAGTATCCGACACCGGGGAGCTGTTTTTT. Translating it yields CATSRVSDTGELFF. This sequence joins TRBV15 and TRBJ2-2; D uncertain. Germline V gene data show CDR1 as LNHNV and CDR2 as YYDKDF (reference sequence). The CDR3 has 14 residues. Deletions cut 1 base from V and 3 bases from J, with 6 bases between.

This clone occurred a few times. This CDR3 reads CASSYYAEGRQPQHF. DNA for the CDR3: TGTGCCAGCAGTTACTACGCCGAGGGCCGGCAGCCCCAGCATTTT. The chain is built from TRBV6-6 and TRBJ1-5, with D uncertain. The V end lost 1 base, the J end lost 7 bases, and 14 bases lay between the germline ends. Germline CDR1 reads MNHNY; CDR2 reads SVGAGI (reference sequence). This CDR3 comprises 15 residues.

The gene calls are TRBV6-5 and TRBJ2-6; 7 bases match TRBD1. In germline, CDR1 is MNHEY, CDR2 SVGAGI. The junction had 5 bases not matched to a gene; V was cut back by 8 bases and J by 1 base. CDR3 length equals 15 residues. As DNA, the CDR3 is TGTGCCAGCCGGGACAGACGGTCTGGGGCCAACGTCCTGACTTTC. Translating it yields CASRDRRSGANVLTF.

This chain uses TRBV25-1 with TRBJ1-2; no reliable D call. Germline V gene data show CDR1 as MGHDK and CDR2 as SYGVNS. CDR3 size: 13 residues. Trimming cost V 6 bases and J 3 bases, with 11 bases left between them. This CDR3 is CASREPGDYGYTF. CDR3 bases: TGTGCCAGCAGGGAGCCCGGCGACTATGGCTACACCTTC.

This clone was detected a few times. The chain links TRBV28 to TRBJ2-7; possible D gene TRBD1, 7 bases. Germline CDR1 MDHEN, CDR2 SYDVKM. The V gene lost 7 bases and the J gene lost 2 bases, with 15 bases spanning the gap. CDR3 size: 14 residues. The CDR3 is CASTQGGGAYEQYF. The CDR3 DNA is TGTGCCAGCACTCAAGGGGGCGGGGCCTACGAGCAGTACTTC.

The chain uses TRBV7-2 and TRBJ2-1; TRBD2 aligns across 8 bases. V lost 2 bases and J lost 9; bases outside the gene matches: 6. The CDR3 length is 14 residues. Per the germline V gene, CDR1 is SGHTA and CDR2 is FQGNSA. DNA for the CDR3: TGTGCCAGCAGCTTATTCGGACTAGCTTCTGAGCAGTTCTTC. Protein product: CASSLFGLASEQFF.

The rearrangement uses TRBV6-5 and TRBJ1-1; D unresolved. Trimming left V 2 bases short and J 8 bases short, with 9 bases between. This CDR3 has 12 amino acids. The V gene's germline CDR1 is MNHEY and CDR2 SVGAGI. CDR3 loop: CASSYLPGEAFF. The DNA of the CDR3 is TGTGCCAGCAGTTACCTGCCGGGGGAAGCTTTCTTT.

This clone has just a few counts. The V call is TRBV11-2, the J call TRBJ2-7; the D gene is possibly TRBD1 (6 bases). Per germline, CDR1 SGHAT and CDR2 FQNNGV. This CDR3 region has 15 residues. Trimming stripped 6 bases from V and 3 bases from J, with 18 bases between. The chain's CDR3 is CASRFNVNRDYEQYF. The CDR3 coding sequence is TGTGCCAGCAGATTTAACGTCAACAGGGACTACGAGCAGTACTTC.

This clone was detected only a few times. J is TRBJ1-5 and V is TRBV19, with TRBD1 as a possible D gene (5 bases). The V end lost 4 bases, the J end lost 2 bases, and 9 bases lay between the germline ends. Germline V gene sequence: CDR1 LNHDA, CDR2 SQIVND (reference sequence). The CDR3 runs 14 residues. For the CDR3, the DNA is TGTGCCAGTAGTAGAAGGGGCGGCAATCAGCCCCAGCATTTT. Translation gives CASSRRGGNQPQHF.